These 27 T cell receptor beta chains were all obtained from the same sample, sequenced in a study of shared clonotypes between healthy human individuals. TCRdb's copy holds only in-frame clones and misses some; the assay was immunoSEQ multiplex PCR. The sample carries a few hundred thousand clones, roughly 72% recorded once. Sequencing was performed on PBMCs. The receptor source for this set is a woman in her 40s in good health. Some clones in this sample may be carry-over from other donors' samples.

J is TRBJ2-1 and V is TRBV5-4, with D perhaps TRBD1 or TRBD2 (5 bases each). The CDR3 totals 14 residues. V lost 5 bases, J lost 1 base, and 10 bases lay in between. CDR1 and CDR2 from the germline V gene are SGHNT and YYREEE (reference sequence). This chain's CDR3 is CASSMGRSYNEQFF. The CDR3, as DNA: TGTGCCAGCAGTATGGGACGGTCCTACAATGAGCAGTTCTTC.

This clone occurred a few times. This chain joins TRBV9 and TRBJ2-2; 7 bases map to TRBD2. Per germline, CDR1 SGDLS and CDR2 YYNGEE. The CDR3 runs 16 residues. Unmatched junction bases numbered 9, after V lost 4 bases and J lost 3 bases. Written as DNA, the CDR3 is TGTGCCAGCAGCCCAGGACGGGGGGACCACACCGGGGAGCTGTTTTTT. Protein sequence: CASSPGRGDHTGELFF. Looking up the rest from reference TRBV9 and TRBJ2-2 gives the full variable domain: DSGVTQTPKHLITATGQRVTLRCSPRSGDLSVYWYQQSLDQGLQFLIQYYNGEERAKGNILERFSAQQFPDLHSELNLSSLELGDSALYFCASSPGRGDHTGELFFGEGSRLTVL.

The rearrangement uses TRBV6-1 and TRBJ2-2; 12 bases map to TRBD1. V gave up 7 bases and J gave up 7 bases; unmatched junction bases: 7. The CDR3 totals 15 residues. Germline V gene lookup returns CDR1 MNHNS and CDR2 SASEGT. The CDR3: CASNPGQGAFGELFF. The CDR3 DNA sequence: TGTGCCAGCAACCCGGGACAGGGGGCTTTCGGGGAGCTGTTTTTT.

Remarks on this clone: Other DNA sequences in this sample translate to the same CDR3. V gene TRBV28 combines with J gene TRBJ2-5, with a possible D match to TRBD2 (5 bases). The germline V and J ends were trimmed by 3 bases and 4 bases, with 9 bases remaining between them. Per germline, CDR1 MDHEN and CDR2 SYDVKM. This CDR3 has 13 amino acids. The CDR3 sequence is CASSFSGVETQYF. The CDR3, as DNA: TGTGCCAGCAGTTTTTCCGGGGTAGAGACCCAGTACTTC.

The genes are TRBV13 and TRBJ2-3; D is unresolved. This CDR3 has 16 residues. The V end was cut by 5 bases, the J end by 5 bases, with 20 bases between. Germline V gene lookup returns CDR1 PRHDT and CDR2 FYEKMQ (reference sequence). The CDR3, as DNA: TGTGCCAGCAGCCCCGAGGCGGCAACTGGCGGAGATACGCAGTATTTT. Its translation: CASSPEAATGGDTQYF.

The chain uses TRBV6-1 and TRBJ2-7, with D perhaps matching TRBD2 (5 bases). The CDR3 runs 14 residues. From germline, CDR1 is MNHNS and CDR2 SASEGT. V dropped 1 base and J dropped 7 bases, with 14 bases sitting between them. The CDR3 region has the DNA TGTGCCAGCAGTGAAGGATCCGGACTCAGTGAGCAGTACTTC. This encodes CASSEGSGLSEQYF.

The chain combines TRBV18 with TRBJ2-3; 11 bases match TRBD2. This CDR3 spans 16 amino acids. The germline V gene encodes CDR1 KGHSH and CDR2 LQKENI. After removal of 4 bases from V and 6 bases from J, the junction contained 9 bases not matched to a gene. In DNA form, the CDR3 reads TGTGCCAGCTCACTTGGGACTAGCGGAACCAGTGATACGCAGTATTTT. It encodes CASSLGTSGTSDTQYF.

The rearrangement uses TRBV29-1 and TRBJ1-1; D is perhaps TRBD1 (6 bases). The CDR3 extends over 12 amino acids. In germline, CDR1 is SQVTM, CDR2 ANQGSEA. Between the trimmed V and J ends, which lost 8 bases and 9 bases, there was a span of 19 bases. The CDR3 loop is CSLTDSRRKAFF. The DNA of the CDR3 is TGCAGCTTAACGGACAGTCGGAGGAAAGCTTTCTTT.

A note on this clone: This likely stems from a read error, as it lies one base from a far larger clone. The CDR3: CAWRYRNTIYF. CDR3 sequence (DNA): TGTGCCTGGAGATACAGGAACACCATATATTTT. This chain uses TRBV30 with TRBJ1-3, with D tentatively TRBD1 (5 bases). There are 11 residues in the CDR3. V was shortened by 3 bases and J by 7 bases, with 7 bases between the two germline ends. Germline values: CDR1 GTSNPN, CDR2 SVGIG (reference sequence). Full variable domain (remainder filled in from reference TRBV30 and TRBJ1-3): SQTIHQWPATLVQPVGSPLSLECTVEGTSNPNLYWYRQAAGRGLQLLFYSVGIGQISSEVPQNLSASRPQDRQFILSSKKLLLSDSGFYLCAWRYRNTIYFGEGSWLTVV.

There are a few counts of this clone. Possible read error: a much larger clone is one base away. Other DNA sequences of this sample code for an identical CDR3. The J gene is TRBJ2-2, the V gene TRBV18; TRBD1 aligns across 8 bases. From germline, CDR1 is KGHSH and CDR2 LQKENI. The CDR3 totals 16 residues. CDR3 protein: CASSPQGARDTGELFF. In DNA form, the CDR3 reads TGTGCCAGCTCACCGCAGGGGGCTCGGGACACCGGTGAGCTGTTTTTT. Full variable domain (rest looked up from reference TRBV18 and TRBJ2-2): NAGVMQNPRHLVRRRGQEARLRCSPMKGHSHVYWYRQLPEEGLKFMVYLQKENIIDESGMPKERFSAEFPKEGPSILRIQQVVRGDSAAYFCASSPQGARDTGELFFGEGSRLTVL.

V usage is TRBV7-6 and J usage is TRBJ2-5; D is undetermined. CDR1 is SGHVS and CDR2 is FNYEAQ in the germline V gene. The length of the CDR3 is 14 residues. The V and J ends lost 1 base and 2 bases respectively, with 8 bases between them. This chain's CDR3 is CASSLGLRQETQYF. The CDR3 bases are TGTGCCAGCAGCTTAGGGCTCAGGCAAGAGACCCAGTACTTC. The full variable domain, completed using reference TRBV7-6 and TRBJ2-5, is GAGVSQSPRYKVTKRGQDVALRCDPISGHVSLYWYRQALGQGPEFLTYFNYEAQQDKSGLPNDRFSAERPEGSISTLTIQRTEQRDSAMYRCASSLGLRQETQYFGPGTRLLVL.

V usage is TRBV2 and J usage is TRBJ1-3; 9 bases line up with TRBD1. Unmatched junction bases numbered 2, after V lost 6 bases and J lost 2 bases. The CDR3 runs 14 residues. CDR1 and CDR2 (germline): SNHLY, FYNNEI. CDR3 residues: CASRDRGAGNTIYF. CDR3 nucleotides: TGTGCCAGCAGGGACAGGGGAGCTGGAAACACCATATATTTT.

The rearrangement uses TRBV27 and TRBJ2-7, with 9 bases identical to TRBD1. J was trimmed by 2 bases and V by 5 bases; bases with no gene match: 4. The germline V gene has CDR1 MNHEY and CDR2 SMNVEV (reference sequence). This CDR3 contains 14 residues. The CDR3 DNA follows: TGTGCCAGCAGTCAGGGACAGGGAGCCTACGAGCAGTACTTC. Translated, it gives CASSQGQGAYEQYF.

V and J are TRBV5-5 and TRBJ2-4; D gene unclear. This CDR3 spans 14 amino acids. Per germline, CDR1 SGHKS and CDR2 YYEKEE (reference sequence). V gave up 4 bases and J gave up 7 bases, with 15 bases separating them. CDR3 in amino acids: CASSPIAAANIQYF. The CDR3 DNA follows: TGTGCCAGCAGCCCCATAGCAGCTGCGAACATTCAGTACTTC.

The chain links TRBV6-5 to TRBJ1-2; 8 bases agree with TRBD1. From germline, CDR1 is MNHEY and CDR2 SVGAGI. V dropped 5 bases and J dropped 9; count of bases not matched to a gene: 11. The CDR3 runs to 14 residues. As DNA, the CDR3 is TGTGCCAGCAGTGAAGGGACAGGTCTTTCCCGCTACACCTTC. As protein: CASSEGTGLSRYTF.

This clone was seen a few times. This sequence joins TRBV19 and TRBJ1-5; TRBD1 is a possible D gene (5 bases). The CDR3 is 15 residues long. Between the trimmed V and J ends, which lost 6 bases and 0 bases, there was a span of 12 bases. CDR1 is LNHDA, CDR2 SQIVND, per germline (reference sequence). The CDR3 nucleotides read TGTGCCAGTAGCGTCGGGACGCCTAGCAATCAGCCCCAGCATTTT. This sequence encodes CASSVGTPSNQPQHF. The full variable domain, with the rest looked up from reference TRBV19 and TRBJ1-5, is DGGITQSPKYLFRKEGQNVTLSCEQNLNHDAMYWYRQDPGQGLRLIYYSQIVNDFQKGDIAEGYSVSREKKESFPLTVTSAQKNPTAFYLCASSVGTPSNQPQHFGDGTRLSIL.

V is TRBV6-5 and J is TRBJ2-5, with TRBD2 identical over 13 bases. Trimming removed 8 bases from V and 5 bases from J; junction bases left unmatched: 8. CDR1 is MNHEY and CDR2 is SVGAGI in the germline V gene. The CDR3 spans 15 residues. CDR3 bases: TGTGCCAGCGCGAAACTAGCGGGAGGGCGTGAGACCCAGTACTTC. Its translation: CASAKLAGGRETQYF.

The chain is built from TRBV28 and TRBJ2-2; 8 bases match TRBD2. J gave up 1 base and V 7 bases, and 5 bases lay outside the gene matches. Germline CDR1 and CDR2: MDHEN and SYDVKM. The length of the CDR3 is 15 residues. The CDR3 DNA follows: TGTGCCAGCATCTGGGCGGGAGGGAACACCGGGGAGCTGTTTTTT. This gives the protein CASIWAGGNTGELFF.

J is TRBJ2-5 and V is TRBV29-1, with D maybe TRBD2 (6 bases). The CDR3 is 12 residues long. Germline V gene sequence: CDR1 SQVTM, CDR2 ANQGSEA. Trimming took 4 bases from V and 5 from J, leaving 11 bases between them. The CDR3 coding sequence is TGCAGCGTTGGCAGCGGAGGGGAGACCCAGTACTTC. This codes for CSVGSGGETQYF.

The rearrangement uses TRBV11-2 and TRBJ2-7; maybe TRBD2 (5 bases). The CDR3 has 15 residues. V gave up 5 bases and J gave up 4 bases, with 18 bases separating them. Per the germline V gene, CDR1 is SGHAT and CDR2 is FQNNGV. This CDR3 reads CASSEPGKYPYEQYF. In DNA, the CDR3 is TGTGCCAGCAGCGAGCCCGGGAAATACCCGTACGAGCAGTACTTC. The full variable domain, in which reference TRBV11-2 and TRBJ2-7 provide the parts outside the CDR3, is EAGVAQSPRYKIIEKRQSVAFWCNPISGHATLYWYQQILGQGPKLLIQFQNNGVVDDSQLPKDRFSAERLKGVDSTLKIQPAKLEDSAVYLCASSEPGKYPYEQYFGPGTRLTVT.

This chain joins TRBV5-4 and TRBJ2-1, with 11 bases that match TRBD2. The CDR3 extends over 16 amino acids. The V and J ends lost 0 bases and 3 bases, in that order; junction bases with no gene match: 2. Germline-derived CDR1 and CDR2 are SGHNT and YYREEE (reference sequence). CDR3 bases: TGTGCCAGCAGCTTGGGGGGGACTAGCGGCTACAATGAGCAGTTCTTC. Translation gives CASSLGGTSGYNEQFF.

This sequence joins TRBV4-1 and TRBJ2-5; 7 bases map to TRBD2. V was clipped by 8 bases and J by 0 bases; unmatched bases: 9. Germline V gene sequence: CDR1 MGHRA, CDR2 YSYEKL. The CDR3 is made up of 15 amino acids. This chain's CDR3 is CASGPTTSDQETQYF. The CDR3 nucleotides read TGCGCCAGCGGGCCCACTACTAGCGACCAAGAGACCCAGTACTTC.

The gene calls are TRBV19 and TRBJ2-3; D might be TRBD2 (5 bases). This CDR3 region has 14 residues. CDR1 is LNHDA and CDR2 is SQIVND in the germline V gene (reference sequence). With 3 bases removed from V and 6 bases from J, the gap between germline ends came to 13 bases. The CDR3, as DNA: TGTGCCAGTAGTATCTCGACTACCACCGATACGCAGTATTTT. Amino acid sequence: CASSISTTTDTQYF.

The table lists this clone with a few counts. The V call is TRBV5-1, the J call TRBJ1-5, with TRBD1 as a possible D gene (5 bases). The V gene's germline CDR1 is SGHRS and CDR2 YFSETQ. The ends were cut back, 4 bases at V and 6 bases at J, with 20 bases in the middle. This CDR3 has 16 residues. CDR3 protein: CASSPGDGRSGQPQHF. CDR3 in DNA: TGCGCCAGCAGCCCCGGGGACGGGAGGAGCGGTCAGCCCCAGCATTTT.

This sequence joins TRBV7-9 and TRBJ2-4, with 7 bases lining up with TRBD2. This CDR3 region has 15 residues. V lost 0 bases, J lost 8 bases, and 7 bases stayed unmatched. CDR1 and CDR2 from the germline V gene are SEHNR and FQNEAQ (reference sequence). CDR3 DNA: TGTGCCAGCAGCTTAGCGGGCGCGGCGGGGGACATTCAGTACTTC. Protein: CASSLAGAAGDIQYF.

The chain uses TRBV4-2 and TRBJ2-7; TRBD1 matches at 8 bases. The CDR3 has 14 amino acids. With 5 bases clipped from V and 5 bases from J, the junction kept 8 bases outside the gene matches. CDR1 is LGHNA and CDR2 is YNFKEQ in the germline V gene. Here the CDR3 DNA reads TGTGCCAGCAGCTTAGGACAGGGTAGCGACGAGCAGTACTTC. It yields the protein CASSLGQGSDEQYF.

Here the CDR3 reads CASSQDMGLASYEQYF. CDR3 coding DNA: TGTGCCAGCAGCCAGGACATGGGACTAGCCTCCTACGAGCAGTACTTC. The rearrangement uses TRBV5-4 and TRBJ2-7; 9 nucleotides align to TRBD2. V trimming: 4 bases; J trimming: 0 bases; junction bases outside the gene matches: 8. The CDR3 contains 16 residues. Looked up from germline, CDR1 is SGHNT and CDR2 is YYREEE (reference sequence).